This T cell receptor beta chain was documented in a study of shared clonotypes between healthy human individuals. The table came from immunoSEQ multiplex PCR; TCRdb's copy has only in-frame clones and leaves some out. The sample lists almost 700,000 clones, 92% seen once, with approximately 25% in the top ten. Selected positively for CCR7 and CD45RO-negative, naive CD8 cells excluded terminally differentiated effector memory CD45RA+ cells. This CDR3 region has 13 residues. With 1 base removed from V and 5 bases from J, the gap between germline ends came to 8 bases. Germline CDR1 is MGHRA and CDR2 is YSYEKL.

The sequenced material came from naive CD8+ T cells sorted from blood. The chain combines TRBV4-1 with TRBJ2-5, with unresolved D. The receptor was derived from a man aged 25-40 years in good health. CDR3 loop: CASSQVLSETQYF. Here the CDR3 DNA reads TGCGCCAGCAGCCAAGTGCTGTCGGAGACCCAGTACTTC.